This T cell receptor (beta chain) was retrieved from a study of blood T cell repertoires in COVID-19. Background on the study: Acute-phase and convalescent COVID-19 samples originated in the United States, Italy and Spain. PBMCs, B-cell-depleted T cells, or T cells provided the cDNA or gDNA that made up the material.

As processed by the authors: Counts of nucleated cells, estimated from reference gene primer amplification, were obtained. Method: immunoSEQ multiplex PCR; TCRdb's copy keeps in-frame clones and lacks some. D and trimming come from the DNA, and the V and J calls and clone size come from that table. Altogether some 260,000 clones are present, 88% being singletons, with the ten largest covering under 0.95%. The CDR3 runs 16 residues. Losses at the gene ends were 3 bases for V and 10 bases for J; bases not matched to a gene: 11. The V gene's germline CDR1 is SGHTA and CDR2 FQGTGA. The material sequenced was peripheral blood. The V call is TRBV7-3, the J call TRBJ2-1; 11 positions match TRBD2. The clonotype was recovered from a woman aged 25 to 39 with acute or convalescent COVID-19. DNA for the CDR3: TGTGCCAGCAGCTTTTCACTCCATCGGACTAGCGGGGAGCAGTTCTTC. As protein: CASSFSLHRTSGEQFF.